The TCR beta chain described here comes from a study of shared clonotypes between healthy human individuals. Overall study: Researchers assigned three CD4 naive, three CD4 memory, two CD8 naive and one CD8 memory plate to each donor.

Regarding the study as a whole: Clonotype sharing across a few donors was observed for around 5% of naive CD4 clonotypes. Generally, naive subsets came out with larger estimated richness than memory subsets.

With regard to this clone: Its antigen is unidentified.

Germline V lookup: CDR1 SEHNR, CDR2 FQNEAQ (reference sequence). CDR3 length: 15 amino acids. Trimming took off 2 bases at V and 4 bases at J, with 12 bases between the two ends. The method was immunoSEQ multiplex PCR; TCRdb's version includes in-frame clones alone and lacks a portion of them. This table holds approximately 2.3 million clones, more than 85% found once. The chain joins TRBV7-9 to TRBJ1-5, with D perhaps TRBD1 (5 bases). Sequences were obtained from naive CD4+ T cells from PBMCs. Subset here: CD45RA+ positively selected. This receptor was obtained from a man between 18 and 29 years old in good health. Some clones in this sample may be carry-over from other donors' samples. The CDR3 coding sequence is TGTGCCAGCAGCTTATCCCCAGGGACGAATCAGCCCCAGCATTTT. Its translation is CASSLSPGTNQPQHF.